This record covers a single TCR beta chain. With V trimmed by 4 bases and J by 7 bases, 6 bases remained unmatched. Germline CDR1 reads LNHNV; CDR2 reads YYDKDF (reference sequence). CDR3 length: 14 amino acids. In the original processing: Reference gene primer amplification gave nucleated cell count estimates. Sequencing used immunoSEQ multiplex PCR; TCRdb keeps in-frame clones, though not all of them. V and J calls and clone size are copied from that table; D and trimming were computed from the DNA. The data show 250,000 or so clones, 80% to 90% seen once. The data originate from a study of blood T cell repertoires in COVID-19. Turning to the study itself: Collection of acute and convalescent COVID-19 samples took place in the United States, Italy and Spain.

Everyone who took part was about 18 to 90 years old, and they came from some 23 US areas. Participants' reported clinical history set cohort assignment. The chain uses TRBV15 and TRBJ1-4, with 7 bases aligning to TRBD1. The material sequenced was PBMCs or T cells enriched from blood (not recorded which). This sequence was found in a woman between 25 and 40 years old with acute COVID-19. The CDR3 spells CATSKGAASEKLFF. For the CDR3, the DNA is TGTGCCACCAGCAAGGGGGCGGCCAGTGAAAAACTGTTTTTT.